This TCR beta chain is from a study of OX40 agonist ivuxolimab in advanced cancers. Study information: The dose-escalation cohort had hepatocellular carcinoma, melanoma, renal cell or head and neck cancer.

Some clones are missing from TCRdb's copy, which holds only in-frame ones; the method was immunoSEQ multiplex PCR. The sample has 130,000 or so clones, 93% seen once. Patients were ineligible given autoimmune disease history or systemic immunosuppression. The CDR3 runs to 16 residues. Germline V gene data show CDR1 as LNHDA and CDR2 as SQIVND (reference sequence). Trimming took off 3 bases at V and 1 base at J, with 15 bases between the two ends. The genes are TRBV19 and TRBJ2-5; tentatively, D is TRBD2 (6 bases). Material: CD4+ or CD8+ T cells sorted from blood, obtained in a trial of the OX40 agonist ivuxolimab. The sequence was obtained from an adult with an advanced solid tumor such as melanoma, head and neck, liver or kidney cancer. DNA for the CDR3: TGTGCCAGTAGTATGTCGGCGGCGGGGCGCCAAGAGACCCAGTACTTC. Translation: CASSMSAAGRQETQYF.